These T cell receptor beta chains were read from a single sample in a study of T cell repertoires in cytomegalovirus infection. TCRdb re-called the reads with MiXCR, one entry per CDR3 protein. This sample yields about 600,000 distinct CDR3 sequences, of which 20% to 25% are seen a single time; 6.5% to 10% belongs to the top ten. Input material: CD8+ T cells from PBMCs. The receptors were sampled from a human donor in good health (CMV status not recorded). Some clones in this sample may be carry-over from other donors' samples. CDR3s include the opening cysteine and the closing phenylalanine or tryptophan.

len | v_gene | CDR3aa
14 | TRBV7-8 | CASSLEPDGAEAFF
12 | TRBV13 | CASNSDTNEQFF
17 | TRBV7-9 | CASSPPFRGGRTDTQYF
14 | TRBV20-1 | CSAKLEYEPDTQYF
16 | TRBV28 | CASSFIRGGSNQPQHF
16 | TRBV20-1 | CSASTSWTGSYAEQFF
13 | TRBV20-1 | CSAGNQQGYEQYF
15 | TRBV28 | CASSLYAGVQDTQYF
14 | TRBV28 | CASRLQGTYQPQHF
16 | TRBV19 | CASNPLGGFDNQPQHF
17 | TRBV7-6 | CASSLGRVGTPPYEQYF
14 | TRBV20-1 | CSARDLTVRTEAFF
13 | TRBV29-1 | CSVEGIGTGELFF
13 | TRBV5-4 | CASSMNRERELFF
15 | TRBV5-1 | CASSLEVVMNTEAFF
14 | TRBV6-8 | CASSYPIRGGEQYF
15 | TRBV13 | CASRLGMGPFNEQFF
16 | TRBV5-1 | CASSSYGKGGDTEAFF
12 | TRBV2 | CASGSRANGYTF
17 | TRBV4-1 | CASSQDSLAGGYNEQFF
16 | TRBV5-1 | CASDGLAYSGANVLTF
14 | TRBV4-1 | CASSQEFMVNEQFF
14 | TRBV20-1 | CSASVQSSYNEQFF
14 | TRBV15 | CATSRDRAGNTIYF
13 | TRBV7-8 | CASNKRNTGELFF
15 | TRBV27 | CASSFSGPGTGELFF
15 | TRBV20-1 | CSASPRGAATDTQYF
13 | TRBV7-3 | CASSLDSNEKLFF
13 | TRBV7-9 | CASRVEQGGEQFF
15 | TRBV12-3/TRBV12-4 | CASSLGQETYNEQFF
16 | TRBV6-5 | CASSFGGLAGGGTQYF
18 | TRBV6-5 | CASSYLSPGQGLGYEQYF
16 | TRBV6-2/TRBV6-3 | CASSYGGQGSNTEAFF
13 | TRBV7-9 | CASSLASTQPQHF
15 | TRBV2 | CASSDGRRENYEQYF
15 | TRBV7-2 | CASSQGLAGVDTQYF
13 | TRBV12-3/TRBV12-4 | CASSLADNTEAFF
15 | TRBV20-1 | CSAPGSRGKNQPQHF
13 | TRBV27 | CASRWEVTQPQHF
16 | TRBV20-1 | CSARDPDRGLINEQFF
18 | TRBV15 | CATSNGTPLSSYNSPLHF
14 | TRBV7-9 | CVSSLEDRVGELFF
19 | TRBV28 | CANSPAQLSPMPHKNIQYF
14 | TRBV29-1 | CSSQGGGGSNEQFF
19 | TRBV7-2 | CASSQILAGAKGITETQYF
18 | TRBV6-5 | CASSFRLLLAGKGSGQFF
18 | TRBV12-3/TRBV12-4 | CASSYPRDRSSGANVLTF
15 | TRBV12-3/TRBV12-4 | CASSLGERNQETQYF
13 | TRBV7-9 | CASSLGATYEQYF
17 | TRBV27 | CASSGGWGGGPQETQYF
14 | TRBV7-9 | CASRKGGKNTEAFF